Sequencing of this T cell receptor (beta chain) was carried out in a study of T cells in Graves' hyperthyroidism and ophthalmopathy. As regards this clonotype: The antigen is not known.

The TCR beta CDR3 regions underwent amplification using RNA transcripts as the source. The primer set for the first-round RT-PCR of the TCR CDR3 was HTBI. TCRdb reprocessed the multiplex PCR reads with MiXCR, giving one entry per CDR3 protein. The sample contains about 520,000 distinct CDR3 sequences, roughly 20% of which appear only once. The CDR3 extends over 15 amino acids. V dropped 0 bases and J dropped 7; count of bases not matched to a gene: 8. Germline V gene sequence: CDR1 MNHEY, CDR2 SVGAGI. Study-wide points: Appearing also in blood were most of the thyroid clonotypes expanded above 0.001.

This chain connects TRBV6-5 to TRBJ2-7, with TRBD1 matching over 8 bases. The specimen was blood. The sequence came from a man younger than 35 with Graves' hyperthyroidism. The CDR3 bases are TGTGCCAGCAGTTACTCGACCAGGGGGCTGGGGGAGCAGTACTTC. Its translation: CASSYSTRGLGEQYF.